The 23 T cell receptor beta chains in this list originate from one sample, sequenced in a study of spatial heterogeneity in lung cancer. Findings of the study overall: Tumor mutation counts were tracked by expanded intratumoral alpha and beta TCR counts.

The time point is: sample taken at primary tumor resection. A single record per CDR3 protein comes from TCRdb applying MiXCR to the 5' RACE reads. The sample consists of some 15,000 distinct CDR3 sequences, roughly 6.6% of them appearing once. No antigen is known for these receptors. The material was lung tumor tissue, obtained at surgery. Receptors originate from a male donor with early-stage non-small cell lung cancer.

The CDR3, as DNA: TGTGCCACCCCGGGCTACTATGGCTACACCTTC. Residues: CATPGYYGYTF. J is TRBJ1-2 and V is TRBV19, with D unresolved. The germline CDR1 and CDR2 sequences are LNHDA and SQIVND (reference sequence). The ends were cut back, 10 bases at V and 3 bases at J, with 9 bases in the middle. The length of the CDR3 is 11 residues.

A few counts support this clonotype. The CDR3 loop reads CSGTQDDNSPLHF. CDR3 DNA sequence: TGCAGTGGGACACAAGATGATAATTCACCCCTCCACTTT. V and J are TRBV20-1 and TRBJ1-6; the D gene is possibly TRBD1 (5 bases). The CDR3 runs 13 residues. Trimming left V 7 bases short and J 5 bases short, with 12 bases between. The germline V gene encodes CDR1 DFQATT and CDR2 SNEGSKA (reference sequence).

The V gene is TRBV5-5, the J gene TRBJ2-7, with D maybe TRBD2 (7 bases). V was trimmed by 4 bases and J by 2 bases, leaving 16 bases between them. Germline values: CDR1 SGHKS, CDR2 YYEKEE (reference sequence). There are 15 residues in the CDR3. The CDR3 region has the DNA TGTGCCAGCAGCCCGAGGGGGGGACTCACCTACGAGCAGTACTTC. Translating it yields CASSPRGGLTYEQYF.

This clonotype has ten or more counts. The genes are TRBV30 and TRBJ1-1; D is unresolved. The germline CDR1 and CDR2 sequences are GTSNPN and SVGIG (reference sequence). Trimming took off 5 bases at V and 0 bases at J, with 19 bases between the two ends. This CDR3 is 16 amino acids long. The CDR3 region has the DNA TGTGCCTGGGGATGGGGAATCTCGAGGGTGAACACTGAAGCTTTCTTT. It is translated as CAWGWGISRVNTEAFF.

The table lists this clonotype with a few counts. The CDR3 loop is CASSAMDTQYF. As DNA, the CDR3 is TGTGCCAGCAGTGCAATGGATACGCAGTATTTT. The chain recombines TRBV2 with TRBJ2-3; the D is unclear. CDR3 length equals 11 residues. Germline-derived CDR1 and CDR2 are SNHLY and FYNNEI. V shed 4 bases and J shed 6 bases, with 5 bases lying between them.

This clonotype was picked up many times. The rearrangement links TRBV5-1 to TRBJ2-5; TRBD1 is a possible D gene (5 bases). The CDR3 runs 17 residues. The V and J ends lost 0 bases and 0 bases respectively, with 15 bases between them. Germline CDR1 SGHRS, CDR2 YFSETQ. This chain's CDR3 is CASSLAGRASYQETQYF. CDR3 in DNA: TGCGCCAGCAGCTTGGCGGGCAGGGCTTCGTACCAAGAGACCCAGTACTTC.

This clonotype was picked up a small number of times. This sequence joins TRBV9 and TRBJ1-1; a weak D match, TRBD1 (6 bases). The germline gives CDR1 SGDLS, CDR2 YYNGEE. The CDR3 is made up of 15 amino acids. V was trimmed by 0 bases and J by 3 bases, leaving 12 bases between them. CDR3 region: CASSVDGGYYTEAFF. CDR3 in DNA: TGTGCCAGCAGCGTAGACGGGGGCTATTACACTGAAGCTTTCTTT.

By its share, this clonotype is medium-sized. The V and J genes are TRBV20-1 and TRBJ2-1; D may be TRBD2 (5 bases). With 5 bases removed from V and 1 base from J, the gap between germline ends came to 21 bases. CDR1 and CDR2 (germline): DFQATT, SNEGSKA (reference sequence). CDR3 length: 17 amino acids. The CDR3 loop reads CSAGLWSGGTSYNEQFF. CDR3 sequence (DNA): TGCAGTGCTGGACTCTGGAGCGGTGGAACTTCCTACAATGAGCAGTTCTTC.

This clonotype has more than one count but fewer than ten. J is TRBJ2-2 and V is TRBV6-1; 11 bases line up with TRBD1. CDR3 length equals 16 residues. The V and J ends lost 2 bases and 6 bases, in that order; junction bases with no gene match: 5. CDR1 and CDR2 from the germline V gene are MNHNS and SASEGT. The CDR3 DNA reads TGTGCCAGCAGTGAATTTGGGACAGGGGGTTCCGGGGAGCTGTTTTTT. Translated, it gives CASSEFGTGGSGELFF.

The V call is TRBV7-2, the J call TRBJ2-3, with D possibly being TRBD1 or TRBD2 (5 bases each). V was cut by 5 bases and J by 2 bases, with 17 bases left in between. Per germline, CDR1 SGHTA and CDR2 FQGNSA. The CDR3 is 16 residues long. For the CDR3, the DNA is TGTGCCAGCAGCACCCCCCGGGGCCAAGACACAGATACGCAGTATTTT. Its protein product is CASSTPRGQDTDTQYF.

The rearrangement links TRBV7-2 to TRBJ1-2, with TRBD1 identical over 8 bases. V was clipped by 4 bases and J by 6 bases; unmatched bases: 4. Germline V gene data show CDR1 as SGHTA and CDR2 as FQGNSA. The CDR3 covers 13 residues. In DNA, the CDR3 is TGTGCCAGCAGCTGGACAGGGACGGATGGCTACACCTTC. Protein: CASSWTGTDGYTF.

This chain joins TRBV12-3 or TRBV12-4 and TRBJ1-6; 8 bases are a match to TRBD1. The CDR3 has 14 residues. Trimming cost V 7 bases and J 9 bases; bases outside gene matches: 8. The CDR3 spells CASTIGTGASPLHF. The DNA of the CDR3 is TGTGCCAGCACCATCGGGACAGGAGCTTCACCCCTCCACTTT.

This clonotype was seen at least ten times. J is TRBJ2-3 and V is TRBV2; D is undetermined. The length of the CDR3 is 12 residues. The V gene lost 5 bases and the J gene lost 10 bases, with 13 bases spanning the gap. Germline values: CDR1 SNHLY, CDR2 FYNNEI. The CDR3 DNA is TGTGCCAGCAGTCCTGTTCTAGGCGCGCAGTATTTT. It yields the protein CASSPVLGAQYF. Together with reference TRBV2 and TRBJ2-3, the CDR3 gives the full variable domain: EPEVTQTPSHQVTQMGQEVILRCVPISNHLYFYWYRQILGQKVEFLVSFYNNEISEKSEIFDDQFSVERPDGSNFTLKIRSTKLEDSAMYFCASSPVLGAQYFGPGTRLTVL.

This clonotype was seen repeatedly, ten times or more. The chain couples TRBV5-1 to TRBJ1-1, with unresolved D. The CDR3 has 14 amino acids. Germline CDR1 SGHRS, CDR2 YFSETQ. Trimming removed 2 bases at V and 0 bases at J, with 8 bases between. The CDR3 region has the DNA TGCGCCAGCAGCTTTTCGGATTTGAACACTGAAGCTTTCTTT. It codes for CASSFSDLNTEAFF.

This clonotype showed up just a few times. CDR3 in DNA: TGCAGTGCTCACCAGGCAGGGTTTTGGAATGAGCAGTTCTTC. As protein: CSAHQAGFWNEQFF. The chain recombines TRBV20-1 with TRBJ2-1; possibly TRBD1 for D (5 bases). The CDR3 has 14 amino acids. The germline V and J ends were trimmed by 5 bases and 7 bases, with 18 bases remaining between them. Germline-derived CDR1 and CDR2 are DFQATT and SNEGSKA (reference sequence).

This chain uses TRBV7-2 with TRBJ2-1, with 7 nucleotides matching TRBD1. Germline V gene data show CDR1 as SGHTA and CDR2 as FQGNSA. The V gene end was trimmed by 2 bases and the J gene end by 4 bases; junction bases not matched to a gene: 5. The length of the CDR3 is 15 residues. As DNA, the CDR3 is TGTGCCAGCAGCTTACGCCCGACAGGGTACAATGAGCAGTTCTTC. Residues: CASSLRPTGYNEQFF.

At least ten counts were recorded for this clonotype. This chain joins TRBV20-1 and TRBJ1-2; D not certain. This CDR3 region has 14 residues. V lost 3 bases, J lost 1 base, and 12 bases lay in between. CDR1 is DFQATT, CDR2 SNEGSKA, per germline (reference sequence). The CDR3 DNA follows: TGCAGTGCTAGTAAGACAAACCTTAACTATGGCTACACCTTC. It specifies CSASKTNLNYGYTF.

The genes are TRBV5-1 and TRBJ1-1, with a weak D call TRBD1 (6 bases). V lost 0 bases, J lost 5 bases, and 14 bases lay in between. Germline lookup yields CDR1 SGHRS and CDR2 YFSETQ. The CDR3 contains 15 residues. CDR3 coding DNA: TGCGCCAGCAGCTTGGCCCGGACAGATAGGACTGAAGCTTTCTTT. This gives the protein CASSLARTDRTEAFF.

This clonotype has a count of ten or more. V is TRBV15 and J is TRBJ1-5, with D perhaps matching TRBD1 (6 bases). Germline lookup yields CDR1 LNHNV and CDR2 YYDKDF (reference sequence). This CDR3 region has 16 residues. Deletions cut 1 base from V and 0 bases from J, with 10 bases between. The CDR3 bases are TGTGCCACCAGCAGAGGAGGAGGGGGTAGCAATCAGCCCCAGCATTTT. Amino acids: CATSRGGGGSNQPQHF.

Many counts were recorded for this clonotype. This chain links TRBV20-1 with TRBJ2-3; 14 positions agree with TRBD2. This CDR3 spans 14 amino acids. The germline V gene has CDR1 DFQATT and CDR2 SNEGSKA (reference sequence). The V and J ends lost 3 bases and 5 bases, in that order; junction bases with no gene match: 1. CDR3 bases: TGCAGTGCTAGGACTAGCGGGAGGGGAGATACGCAGTATTTT. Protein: CSARTSGRGDTQYF.

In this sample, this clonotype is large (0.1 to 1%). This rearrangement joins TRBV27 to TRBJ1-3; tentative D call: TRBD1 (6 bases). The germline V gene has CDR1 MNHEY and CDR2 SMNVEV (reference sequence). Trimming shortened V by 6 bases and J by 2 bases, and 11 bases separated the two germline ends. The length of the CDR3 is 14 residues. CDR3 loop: CASRTQGAGNTIYF. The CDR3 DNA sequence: TGTGCCAGCAGAACACAGGGAGCTGGAAACACCATATATTTT.

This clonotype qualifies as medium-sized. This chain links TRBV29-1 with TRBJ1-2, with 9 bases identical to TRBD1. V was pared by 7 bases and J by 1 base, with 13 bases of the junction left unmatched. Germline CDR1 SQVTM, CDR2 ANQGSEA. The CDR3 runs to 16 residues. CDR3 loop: CSAGRGDRAYNYGYTF. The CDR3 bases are TGCAGCGCGGGAAGAGGGGACAGGGCCTATAACTATGGCTACACCTTC.

CDR3 protein: CASSRGPPDTQYF. For the CDR3, the DNA is TGTGCCAGCAGTCGAGGGCCCCCAGATACGCAGTATTTT. V and J are TRBV6-2 or TRBV6-3 and TRBJ2-3, with D tentatively TRBD2 (5 bases). Trimming shortened V by 5 bases and J by 4 bases, and 10 bases separated the two germline ends. The CDR3 runs 13 residues. Germline CDR1 is MNHEY and CDR2 is SVGEGT.